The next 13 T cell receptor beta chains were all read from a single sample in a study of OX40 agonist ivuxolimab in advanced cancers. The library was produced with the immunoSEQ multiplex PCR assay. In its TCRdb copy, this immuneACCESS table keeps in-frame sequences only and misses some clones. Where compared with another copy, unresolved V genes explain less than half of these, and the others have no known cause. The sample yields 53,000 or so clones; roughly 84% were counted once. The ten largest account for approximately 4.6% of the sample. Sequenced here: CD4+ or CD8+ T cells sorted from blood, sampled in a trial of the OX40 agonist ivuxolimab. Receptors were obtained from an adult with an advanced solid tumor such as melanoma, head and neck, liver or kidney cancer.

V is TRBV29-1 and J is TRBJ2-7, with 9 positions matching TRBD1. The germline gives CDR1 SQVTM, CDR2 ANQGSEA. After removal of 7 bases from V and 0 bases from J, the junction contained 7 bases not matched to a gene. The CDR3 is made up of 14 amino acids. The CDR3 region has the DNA TGCAGCGGGACACTGGGACAGGGCTCCTACGAGCAGTACTTC. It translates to CSGTLGQGSYEQYF.

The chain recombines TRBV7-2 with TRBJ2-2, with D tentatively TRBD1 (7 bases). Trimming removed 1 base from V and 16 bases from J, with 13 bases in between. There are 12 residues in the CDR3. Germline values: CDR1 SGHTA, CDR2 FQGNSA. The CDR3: CASSLGQGGWFF. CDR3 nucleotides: TGTGCCAGCAGCTTAGGACAGGGAGGTTGGTTTTTT.

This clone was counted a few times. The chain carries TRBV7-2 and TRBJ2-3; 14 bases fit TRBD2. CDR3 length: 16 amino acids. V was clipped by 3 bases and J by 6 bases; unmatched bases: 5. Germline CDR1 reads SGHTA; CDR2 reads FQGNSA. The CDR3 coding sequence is TGTGCCAGCAGCTTTGGACTAGCGGGAGGAGGGGATACGCAGTATTTT. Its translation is CASSFGLAGGGDTQYF.

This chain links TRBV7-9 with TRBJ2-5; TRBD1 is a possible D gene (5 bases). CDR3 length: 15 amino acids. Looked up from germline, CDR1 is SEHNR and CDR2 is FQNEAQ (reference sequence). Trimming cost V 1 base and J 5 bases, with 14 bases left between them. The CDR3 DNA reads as TGTGCCAGCAGCTTAGGTGGCAGGGCCGGTGAGACCCAGTACTTC. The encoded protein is CASSLGGRAGETQYF.

CDR3 DNA sequence: TGTGCCAGCCGGGACTATTCTGGGACCCAGTACTTC. It encodes CASRDYSGTQYF. The chain couples TRBV6-1 to TRBJ2-5, with TRBD2 identical over 7 bases. CDR3 size: 12 residues. The ends lost 8 bases at V and 7 bases at J; junction bases unmatched: 7. CDR1 and CDR2 from the germline V gene are MNHNS and SASEGT.

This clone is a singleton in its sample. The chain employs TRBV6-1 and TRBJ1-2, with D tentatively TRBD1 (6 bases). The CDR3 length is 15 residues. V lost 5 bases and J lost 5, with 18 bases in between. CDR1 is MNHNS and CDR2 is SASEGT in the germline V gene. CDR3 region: CASSPRTAALYGYTF. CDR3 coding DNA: TGTGCCAGCAGTCCCCGGACAGCTGCACTATATGGCTACACCTTC.

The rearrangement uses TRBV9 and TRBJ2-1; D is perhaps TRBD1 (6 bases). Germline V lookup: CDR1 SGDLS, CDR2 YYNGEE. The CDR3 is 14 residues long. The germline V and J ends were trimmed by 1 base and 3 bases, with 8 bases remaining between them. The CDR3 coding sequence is TGTGCCAGCAGCGTAACAGGGTTCTACAATGAGCAGTTCTTC. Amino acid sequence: CASSVTGFYNEQFF.

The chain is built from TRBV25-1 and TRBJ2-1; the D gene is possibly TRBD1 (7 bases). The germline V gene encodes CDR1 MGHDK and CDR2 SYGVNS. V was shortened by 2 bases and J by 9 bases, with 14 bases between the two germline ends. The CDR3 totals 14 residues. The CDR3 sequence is CASSELDREAEQFF. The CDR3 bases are TGTGCCAGCAGTGAACTCGACAGGGAGGCTGAGCAGTTCTTC.

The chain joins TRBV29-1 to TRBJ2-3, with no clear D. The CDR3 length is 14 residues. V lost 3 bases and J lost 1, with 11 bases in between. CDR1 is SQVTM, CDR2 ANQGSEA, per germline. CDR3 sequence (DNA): TGCAGCGTTGATTTCCGGAGTGGCACAGATACGCAGTATTTT. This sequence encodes CSVDFRSGTDTQYF.

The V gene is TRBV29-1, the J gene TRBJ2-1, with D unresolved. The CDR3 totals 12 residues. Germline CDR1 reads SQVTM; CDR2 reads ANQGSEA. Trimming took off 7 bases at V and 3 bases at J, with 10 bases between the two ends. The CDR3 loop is CSAGRNYNEQFF. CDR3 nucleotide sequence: TGCAGCGCTGGACGTAACTACAATGAGCAGTTCTTC.

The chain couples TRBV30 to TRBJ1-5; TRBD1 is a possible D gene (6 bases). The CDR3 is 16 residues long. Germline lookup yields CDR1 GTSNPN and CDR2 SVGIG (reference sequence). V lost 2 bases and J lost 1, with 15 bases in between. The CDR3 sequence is CAWSSLGQQSNQPQHF. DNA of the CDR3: TGTGCCTGGAGTTCTTTAGGACAGCAAAGCAATCAGCCCCAGCATTTT.

CDR3 in amino acids: CASSSGTSVDTQYF. The CDR3, as DNA: TGTGCCAGCAGTTCCGGGACTAGCGTAGATACGCAGTATTTT. The chain is built from TRBV6-6 and TRBJ2-3; the match to TRBD2 covers 10 bases. The germline V gene has CDR1 MNHNY and CDR2 SVGAGI (reference sequence). The CDR3 sequence is 14 residues long. Unmatched junction bases numbered 3, after V lost 4 bases and J lost 5 bases.

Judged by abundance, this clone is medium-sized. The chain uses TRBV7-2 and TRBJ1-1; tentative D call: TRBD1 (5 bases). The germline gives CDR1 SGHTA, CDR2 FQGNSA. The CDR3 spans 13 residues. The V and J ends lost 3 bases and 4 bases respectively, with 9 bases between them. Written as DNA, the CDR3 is TGTGCCAGCAGCTTCGGGGGACGCACTGAAGCTTTCTTT. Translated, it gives CASSFGGRTEAFF.